These 5 T cell receptor beta chains were sequenced from one sample in a study of blood T cells in healthy people across ages. A second PCR of 7 to 11 cycles used a sample-barcoded 5' primer and a J-beta primer mix. MiXCR was run by TCRdb on the 5' RACE reads, yielding one entry per CDR3 protein. The table includes 1.5 million to 2 million distinct CDR3 sequences, around half detected once. The specimen sequenced was blood. The source is a woman in her forties in good health.

This chain connects TRBV7-2 to TRBJ2-5; D call uncertain. The CDR3 consists of 14 residues. V lost 5 bases and J 4 bases, leaving 14 bases between the germline ends. CDR1 and CDR2 from the germline V gene are SGHTA and FQGNSA. The DNA for the CDR3 is TGTGCCAGCAGCGCCGAACCAGTTGTAGAGACCCAGTACTTC. It specifies CASSAEPVVETQYF.

This clonotype was recorded a few times. V usage is TRBV4-2 and J usage is TRBJ2-3; 10 bases are a match to TRBD2. From germline, CDR1 is LGHNA and CDR2 YNFKEQ. The CDR3 covers 16 residues. J lost 3 bases, V lost 4 bases, and 7 bases had no gene match. CDR3 sequence: CASSLQRGGRTDTQYF. The DNA for the CDR3 is TGTGCCAGCAGCCTCCAGCGGGGGGGCCGAACAGATACGCAGTATTTT.

V gene TRBV7-9 combines with J gene TRBJ1-4, with 7 bases identical to TRBD1. Germline V CDR1 and CDR2: SEHNR, FQNEAQ (reference sequence). V lost 2 bases to trimming and J lost 5 bases; unmatched junction nucleotides: 8. The CDR3 has 16 residues. The CDR3 region is CASSLPPGQQNEKLFF. In DNA form, the CDR3 reads TGTGCCAGCAGCTTACCTCCGGGACAGCAGAATGAAAAACTGTTTTTT.

The chain recombines TRBV20-1 with TRBJ2-5; 7 bases are shared with TRBD1. The J call could be wrong; TRBJ2-7 is a better fit for the DNA end. The germline gives CDR1 DFQATT, CDR2 SNEGSKA (reference sequence). This CDR3 has 15 residues. The CDR3 here is CSARGASGTVYEQYF. The CDR3 DNA reads as TGCAGTGCTAGAGGTGCATCCGGGACAGTCTACGAGCAGTACTTC.

The chain couples TRBV28 to TRBJ2-1; D remains unclear. The CDR3 contains 12 residues. The V gene's germline CDR1 is MDHEN and CDR2 SYDVKM. The germline V and J ends were trimmed by 2 bases and 6 bases, with 5 bases remaining between them. The CDR3 DNA is TGTGCCAGCAGTTTACAGCTCAATGAGCAGTTCTTC. Its protein is CASSLQLNEQFF.